The TCR beta chain described here comes from a study of tumor-infiltrating lymphocytes in primary liver carcinoma. A primer matching the constant region was used to make TCR beta cDNA from around 550 ng of total RNA. Slightly modified ARM-PCR served as the procedure for the TCR beta libraries. These libraries came from three rounds of nested multiplex PCR. The two initial PCR rounds, roughly 11 cycles each, used TRBV1-TRBV30 forward and C-beta reverse primers. TCRdb used MiXCR to reprocess the multiplex PCR reads, holding one entry per CDR3 protein. The table has 90,000 to 110,000 distinct CDR3 sequences, around 83% seen once. From approximately 20-30 mg of unsorted bulk tissue, DNA and RNA were co-extracted together. Patients had chronic HBV infection and were treatment-naive. The junction had 6 bases not matched to a gene; V was cut back by 3 bases and J by 6 bases. Germline CDR1 ENHRY, CDR2 SYGVKD. There are 15 residues in the CDR3.

This clonotype was seen at least ten times. Its antigen is currently unknown. Overall study results and limits: The study found only about 8-24% of top clones in all five tumor regions. Overlap in tumor-adjacent and tumor-blood pairs fell below that of tumor region pairs.

The chain has TRBV10-3 and TRBJ1-4; 8 positions agree with TRBD1. The sequence was obtained from a man aged 35-49 years with primary liver carcinoma and hepatitis B virus infection. The sample consisted of liver tumor tissue from sampling region 3. The subset denotes: tumor region T3, left-lateral pole. The CDR3 region has the DNA TGTGCCATCAGTGACAGGGGGCGCGGGGATGAAAAACTGTTTTTT. As protein: CAISDRGRGDEKLFF.